The clone carrying this TCR beta chain was seen many times. Its antigen remains unknown. The entry originates in a study of early T cells in non-severe SARS-CoV-2 infection. Study at large: Unsorted whole-blood RNA was sequenced in bulk, leaving chains unpaired. Whole-study results and caveats: VDJdb matching favored anti-spike CD8 responses, missing private and CD4 specificities.

Individual cDNA molecules were tagged with unique molecular identifiers. A single record per CDR3 protein comes from TCRdb applying MiXCR to the 5' RACE reads. The sample holds 50,000 to 70,000 distinct CDR3 sequences, about an eighth seen once. The germline gives CDR1 SGHDT, CDR2 YYEEEE. CDR3 size: 16 residues. Trimming cost V 3 bases and J 6 bases, with 18 bases left between them. The chain links TRBV5-6 to TRBJ2-2; TRBD2 might be the D (7 bases). The origin of this receptor is an adult who was a healthcare worker with PCR-confirmed SARS-CoV-2 infection or an uninfected control (not recorded which). What was sequenced was whole blood. CDR3 nucleotide sequence: TGTGCCAGCAGCTGGGGAGGGGGTTCTCATCCCGGGGAGCTGTTTTTT. Translated, it gives CASSWGGGSHPGELFF.